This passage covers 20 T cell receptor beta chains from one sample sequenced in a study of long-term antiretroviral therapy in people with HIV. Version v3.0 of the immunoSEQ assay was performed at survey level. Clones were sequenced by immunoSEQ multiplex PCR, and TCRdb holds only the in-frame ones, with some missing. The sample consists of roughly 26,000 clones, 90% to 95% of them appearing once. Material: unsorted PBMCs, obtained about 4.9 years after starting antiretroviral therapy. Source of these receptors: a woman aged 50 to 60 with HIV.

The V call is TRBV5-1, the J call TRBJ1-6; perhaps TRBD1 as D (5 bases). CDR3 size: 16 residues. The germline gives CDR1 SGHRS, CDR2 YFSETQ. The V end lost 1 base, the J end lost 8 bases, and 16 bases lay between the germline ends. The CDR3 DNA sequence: TGCGCCAGCAGCTTGTCCAGTGACAGTTTGTATTCACCCCTCCACTTT. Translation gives CASSLSSDSLYSPLHF.

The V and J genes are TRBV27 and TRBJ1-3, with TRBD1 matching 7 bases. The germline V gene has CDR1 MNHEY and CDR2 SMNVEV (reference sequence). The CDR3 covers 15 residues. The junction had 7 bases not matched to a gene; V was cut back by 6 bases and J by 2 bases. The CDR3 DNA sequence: TGTGCCAGCAGACAAGGGGACAGCACTGGAAACACCATATATTTT. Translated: CASRQGDSTGNTIYF.

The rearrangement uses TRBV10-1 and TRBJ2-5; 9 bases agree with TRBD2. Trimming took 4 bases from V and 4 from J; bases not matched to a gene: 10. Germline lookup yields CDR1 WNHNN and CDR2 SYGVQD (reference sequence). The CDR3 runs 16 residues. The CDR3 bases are TGCGCCAGCAGTGTGATAGCGGGAGTTTTCGGAGAGACCCAGTACTTC. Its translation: CASSVIAGVFGETQYF.

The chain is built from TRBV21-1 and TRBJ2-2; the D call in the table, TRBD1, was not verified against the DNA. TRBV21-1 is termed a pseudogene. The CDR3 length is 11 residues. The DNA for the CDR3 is TGTGCCAGCGGCGACAGCGGGGAGCTGTTTTTT. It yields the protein CASGDSGELFF.

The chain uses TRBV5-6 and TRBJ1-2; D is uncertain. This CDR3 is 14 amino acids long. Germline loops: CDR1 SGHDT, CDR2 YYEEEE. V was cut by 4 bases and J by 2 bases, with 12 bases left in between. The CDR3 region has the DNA TGTGCCAGCAGCCCTGGGTGGGGAAACTATGGCTACACCTTC. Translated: CASSPGWGNYGYTF.

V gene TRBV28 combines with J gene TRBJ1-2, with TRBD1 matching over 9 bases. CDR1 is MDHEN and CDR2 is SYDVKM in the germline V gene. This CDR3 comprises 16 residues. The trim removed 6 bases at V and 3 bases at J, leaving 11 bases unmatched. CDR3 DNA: TGTGCCAGCAGCTTCCCCGGGACAGGGTTTTACTATGGCTACACCTTC. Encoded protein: CASSFPGTGFYYGYTF.

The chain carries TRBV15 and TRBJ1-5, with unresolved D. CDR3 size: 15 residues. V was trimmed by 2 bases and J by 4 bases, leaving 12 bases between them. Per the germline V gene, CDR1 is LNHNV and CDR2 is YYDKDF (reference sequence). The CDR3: CATSRSGLMNQPQHF. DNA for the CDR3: TGTGCCACCAGCAGATCAGGACTGATGAATCAGCCCCAGCATTTT.

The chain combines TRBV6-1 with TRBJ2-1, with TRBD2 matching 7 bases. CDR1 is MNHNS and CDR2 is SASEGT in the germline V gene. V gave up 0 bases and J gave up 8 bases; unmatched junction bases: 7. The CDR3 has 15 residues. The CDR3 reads CASSEALGRSHEQFF. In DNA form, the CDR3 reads TGTGCCAGCAGTGAAGCGCTCGGGAGGTCCCATGAGCAGTTCTTC.

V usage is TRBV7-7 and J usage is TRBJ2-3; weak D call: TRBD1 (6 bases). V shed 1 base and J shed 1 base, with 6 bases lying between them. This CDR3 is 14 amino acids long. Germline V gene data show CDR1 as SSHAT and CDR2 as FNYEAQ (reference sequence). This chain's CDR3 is CASSLGGRTDTQYF. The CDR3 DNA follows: TGTGCCAGCAGCTTAGGGGGGCGCACAGATACGCAGTATTTT.

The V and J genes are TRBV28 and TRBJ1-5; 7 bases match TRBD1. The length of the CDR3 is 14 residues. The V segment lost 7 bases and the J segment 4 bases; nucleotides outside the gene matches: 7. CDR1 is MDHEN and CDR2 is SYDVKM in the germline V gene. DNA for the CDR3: TGTGCCAGCAATGCGGGACAGCGGAATCAGCCCCAGCATTTT. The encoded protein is CASNAGQRNQPQHF.

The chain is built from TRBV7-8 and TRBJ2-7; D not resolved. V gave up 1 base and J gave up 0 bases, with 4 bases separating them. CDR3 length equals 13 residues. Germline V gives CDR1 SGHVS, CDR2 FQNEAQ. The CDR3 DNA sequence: TGTGCCAGCAGCTTAGGCCTCTCCTACGAGCAGTACTTC. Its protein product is CASSLGLSYEQYF. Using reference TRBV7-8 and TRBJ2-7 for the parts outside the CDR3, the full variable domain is GAGVSQSPRYKVAKRGQDVALRCDPISGHVSLFWYQQALGQGPEFLTYFQNEAQLDKSGLPSDRFFAERPEGSVSTLKIQRTQQEDSAVYLCASSLGLSYEQYFGPGTRLTVT.

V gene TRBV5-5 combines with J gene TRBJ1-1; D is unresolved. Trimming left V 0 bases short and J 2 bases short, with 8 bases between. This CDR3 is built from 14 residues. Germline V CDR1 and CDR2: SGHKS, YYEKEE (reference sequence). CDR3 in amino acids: CASSLGVQNTEAFF. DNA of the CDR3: TGTGCCAGCAGCTTGGGTGTCCAAAACACTGAAGCTTTCTTT. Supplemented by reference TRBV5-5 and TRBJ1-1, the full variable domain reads DAGVTQSPTHLIKTRGQQVTLRCSPISGHKSVSWYQQVLGQGPQFIFQYYEKEERGRGNFPDRFSARQFPNYSSELNVNALLLGDSALYLCASSLGVQNTEAFFGQGTRLTVV.

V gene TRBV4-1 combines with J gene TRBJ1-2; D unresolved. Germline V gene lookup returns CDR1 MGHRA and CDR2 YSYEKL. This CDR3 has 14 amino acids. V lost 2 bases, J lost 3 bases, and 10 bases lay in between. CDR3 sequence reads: CASSQPQADYGYTF. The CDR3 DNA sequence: TGCGCCAGCAGCCAACCCCAGGCCGACTATGGCTACACCTTC.

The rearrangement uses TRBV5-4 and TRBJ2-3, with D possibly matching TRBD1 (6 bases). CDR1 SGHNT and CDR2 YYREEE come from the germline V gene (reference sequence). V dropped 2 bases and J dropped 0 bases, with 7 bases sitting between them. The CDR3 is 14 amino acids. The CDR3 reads CASSLQGSTDTQYF. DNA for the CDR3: TGTGCCAGCAGCTTACAGGGTAGCACAGATACGCAGTATTTT.

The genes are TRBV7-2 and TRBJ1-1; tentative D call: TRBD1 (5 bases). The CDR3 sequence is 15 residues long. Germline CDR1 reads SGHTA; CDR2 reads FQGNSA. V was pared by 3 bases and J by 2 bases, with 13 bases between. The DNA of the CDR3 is TGTGCCAGCAGCTTCGCGGGGCCGGTAAACACTGAAGCTTTCTTT. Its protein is CASSFAGPVNTEAFF.

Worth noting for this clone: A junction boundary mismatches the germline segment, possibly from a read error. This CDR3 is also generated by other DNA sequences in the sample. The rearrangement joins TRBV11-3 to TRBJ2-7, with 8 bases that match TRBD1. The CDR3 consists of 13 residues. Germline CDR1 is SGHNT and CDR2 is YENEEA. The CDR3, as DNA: TGTGCCAGCAGCCGGGGACAGGAGTACGAACAGTACTTC. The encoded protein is CASSRGQEYEQYF.

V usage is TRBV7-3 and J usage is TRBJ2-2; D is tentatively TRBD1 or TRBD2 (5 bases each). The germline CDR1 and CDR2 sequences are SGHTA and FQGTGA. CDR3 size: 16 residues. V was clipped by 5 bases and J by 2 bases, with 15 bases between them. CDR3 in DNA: TGTGCCAGCAGCCCGGCTATGGGGGTAAACACCGGGGAGCTGTTTTTT. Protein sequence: CASSPAMGVNTGELFF.

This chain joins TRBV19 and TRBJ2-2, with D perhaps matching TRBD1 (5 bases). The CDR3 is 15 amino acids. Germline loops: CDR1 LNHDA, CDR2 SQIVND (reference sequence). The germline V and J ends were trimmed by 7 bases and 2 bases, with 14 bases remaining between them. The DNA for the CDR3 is TGTGCCAGTATGTCTACAGGTTTAAACACCGGGGAGCTGTTTTTT. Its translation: CASMSTGLNTGELFF.

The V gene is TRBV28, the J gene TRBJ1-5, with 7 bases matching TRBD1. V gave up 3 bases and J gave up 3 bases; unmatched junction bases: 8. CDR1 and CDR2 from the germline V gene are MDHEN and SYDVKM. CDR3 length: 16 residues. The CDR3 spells CASSFGTASLNQPQHF. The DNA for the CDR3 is TGTGCCAGCAGTTTTGGGACAGCCTCCCTCAATCAGCCCCAGCATTTT.

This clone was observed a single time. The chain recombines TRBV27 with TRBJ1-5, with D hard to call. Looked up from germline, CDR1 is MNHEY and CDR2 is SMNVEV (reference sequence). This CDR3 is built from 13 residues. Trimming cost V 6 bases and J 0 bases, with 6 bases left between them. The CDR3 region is CASSSISNQPQHF. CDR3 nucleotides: TGTGCCAGCAGCTCCATTAGCAATCAGCCCCAGCATTTT.